This T cell receptor (beta chain) is drawn from a study of T-cell memory formation after mild COVID-19. Notes on the study in general: Later expanders leaned toward CD4+, whereas clones contracting from day 15 to 85 were balanced CD4/CD8.

Each CDR3 protein is one row after TCRdb ran MiXCR on the 5' RACE reads. This table has under 200,000 distinct CDR3 sequences, roughly 28% appearing once. Per germline, CDR1 SGHKS and CDR2 YYEKEE (reference sequence). The length of the CDR3 is 14 residues. The V and J ends lost 4 bases and 5 bases respectively, with 15 bases between them. Worth noting for this clonotype: Its antigen is as yet unknown.

The clonotype originates from an adult woman who had mild COVID-19 (a few samples of this study predate the infection). Cell type and time point are not known. The chain joins TRBV5-5 to TRBJ1-1; tentative D call: TRBD1 (5 bases). Input material: PBMCs or a T cell subset sorted from them (not recorded which). CDR3 residues: CASSIRQSVTEAFF. As DNA, the CDR3 is TGTGCCAGCAGCATCCGACAGAGCGTTACTGAAGCTTTCTTT. The variable domain in full, with the rest retrieved from reference TRBV5-5 and TRBJ1-1, is DAGVTQSPTHLIKTRGQQVTLRCSPISGHKSVSWYQQVLGQGPQFIFQYYEKEERGRGNFPDRFSARQFPNYSSELNVNALLLGDSALYLCASSIRQSVTEAFFGQGTRLTVV.